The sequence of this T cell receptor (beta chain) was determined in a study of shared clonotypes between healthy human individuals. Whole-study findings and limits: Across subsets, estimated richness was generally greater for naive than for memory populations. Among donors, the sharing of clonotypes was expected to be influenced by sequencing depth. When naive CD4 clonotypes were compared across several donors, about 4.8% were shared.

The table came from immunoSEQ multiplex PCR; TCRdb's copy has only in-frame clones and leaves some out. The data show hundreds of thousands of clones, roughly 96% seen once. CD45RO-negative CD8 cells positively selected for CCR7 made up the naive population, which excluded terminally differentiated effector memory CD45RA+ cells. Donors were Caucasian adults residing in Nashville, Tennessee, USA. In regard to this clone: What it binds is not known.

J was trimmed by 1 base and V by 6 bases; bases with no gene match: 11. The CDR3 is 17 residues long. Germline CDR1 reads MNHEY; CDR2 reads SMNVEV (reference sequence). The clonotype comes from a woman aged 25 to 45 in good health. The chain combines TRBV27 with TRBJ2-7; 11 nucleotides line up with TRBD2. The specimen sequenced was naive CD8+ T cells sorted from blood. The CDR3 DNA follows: TGTGCCAGCAGCCCTAGCACAGGGACTAGCGGTTCCTACGAGCAGTACTTC. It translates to CASSPSTGTSGSYEQYF.